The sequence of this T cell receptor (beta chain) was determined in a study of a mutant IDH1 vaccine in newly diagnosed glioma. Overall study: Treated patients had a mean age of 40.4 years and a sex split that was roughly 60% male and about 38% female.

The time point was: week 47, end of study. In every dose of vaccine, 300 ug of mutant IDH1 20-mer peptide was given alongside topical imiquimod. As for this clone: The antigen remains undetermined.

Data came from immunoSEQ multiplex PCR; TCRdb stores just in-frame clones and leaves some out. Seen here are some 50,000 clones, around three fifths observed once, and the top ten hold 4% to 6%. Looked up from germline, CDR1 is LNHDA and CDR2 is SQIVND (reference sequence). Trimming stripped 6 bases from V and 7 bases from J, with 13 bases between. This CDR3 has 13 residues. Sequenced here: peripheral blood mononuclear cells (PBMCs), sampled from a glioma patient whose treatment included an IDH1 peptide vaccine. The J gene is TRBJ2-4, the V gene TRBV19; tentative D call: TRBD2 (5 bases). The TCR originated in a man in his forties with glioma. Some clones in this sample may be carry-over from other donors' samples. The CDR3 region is CASRPGWENIQYF. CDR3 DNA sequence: TGTGCCAGTAGGCCGGGGTGGGAGAACATTCAGTACTTC.